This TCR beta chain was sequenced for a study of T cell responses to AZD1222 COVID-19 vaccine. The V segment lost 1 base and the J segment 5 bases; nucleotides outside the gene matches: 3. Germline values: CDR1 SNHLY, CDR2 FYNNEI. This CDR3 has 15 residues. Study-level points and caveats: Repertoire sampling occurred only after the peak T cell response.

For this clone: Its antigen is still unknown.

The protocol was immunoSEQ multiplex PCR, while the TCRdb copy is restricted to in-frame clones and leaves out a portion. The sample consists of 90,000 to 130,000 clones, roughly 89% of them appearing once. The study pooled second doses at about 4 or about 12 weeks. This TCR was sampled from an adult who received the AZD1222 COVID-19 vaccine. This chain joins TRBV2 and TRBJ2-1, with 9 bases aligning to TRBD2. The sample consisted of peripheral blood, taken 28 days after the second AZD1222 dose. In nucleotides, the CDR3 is TGTGCCAGCAGTGAAGGGCTAGCGGGGAACAATGAGCAGTTCTTC. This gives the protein CASSEGLAGNNEQFF.